This T cell receptor (beta chain) was captured in a study of T cell responses to AZD1222 COVID-19 vaccine. Overall study results and limits: White British people made up most donors, females outnumbered males, and clonal diversity was possibly underestimated. Two AZD1222 administrations were followed by greater Spike-specific TCR breadth and depth. It was only a handful of AZD1222 recipients who were seropositive at baseline.

V lost 1 base to trimming and J lost 9 bases; unmatched junction nucleotides: 2. The CDR3 loop spans 14 amino acids. Germline V gene lookup returns CDR1 SEHNR and CDR2 FQNEAQ (reference sequence). This clone has just one count. Its antigen is unknown. Profiling relied on immunoSEQ multiplex PCR, and the TCRdb table lists in-frame clones only, not all of them. The sample has fewer than 65,000 clones; about 79% are singletons. The TCR originated in an adult in good health. Source: peripheral blood, taken on day 0 of AZD1222 vaccination. This chain links TRBV7-9 with TRBJ2-1; 11 nucleotides line up with TRBD2. This chain's CDR3 is CASSLVTSGGEQFF. The CDR3 DNA follows: TGTGCCAGCAGCTTAGTTACTAGCGGGGGTGAGCAGTTCTTC.